This T cell receptor beta chain was retrieved from a study of T cell repertoires in cytomegalovirus infection. The wider study: Based on public TCR beta signatures, there were indications of CMV infection and of a matching HLA type.

The V and J ends lost 3 bases and 8 bases respectively, with 8 bases between them. Germline CDR1 is SGHTA and CDR2 is FQGNSA. The CDR3 is 12 amino acids. TCRdb reprocessed the reads via MiXCR and lists one record per CDR3 protein. This sample has about 360,000 distinct CDR3 sequences, with about a sixth found just once. Findings of the study overall: Cumulative public TCR beta family frequency identified CMV carriers with the relevant HLA.

This clonotype was counted ten times or more. The antigen remains undetermined. Sequencing used PBMCs. This TCR was sampled from a human donor in good health (CMV status not recorded). Some clones in this sample may be carry-over from other donors' samples. The V and J genes are TRBV7-2 and TRBJ2-1; D is unclear. CDR3 residues: CASSFSLYEQFF. As DNA, the CDR3 is TGTGCCAGCAGCTTTAGCCTCTATGAGCAGTTCTTC.